The rows below give T cell receptor beta chains drawn from one sample of a study of blood T cell repertoires in COVID-19. The assay was immunoSEQ multiplex PCR, and TCRdb's table has in-frame clones only and misses some. This sample has hundreds of thousands of clones, with roughly 89% found just once. The sample taken for sequencing was PBMCs or T cells enriched from blood (not recorded which). The receptor set was obtained from a woman in her late teens or twenties with acute COVID-19. The CDR3 runs from the conserved cysteine through the conserved F or W. Fields, in order: J gene, D gene, clone size, V gene, CDR3 protein, CDR3 DNA. D genes are given only for firm matches. Some rows have no size entry. The others give once, few or many, or a class for an expanded clone.

j_call: TRBJ2-7; d_call: TRBD1; clone_size: once; v_call: TRBV2; cdr3_aa: CASSYEGASPNKLPGHEQYF; cdr3_nt: TGTGCCAGCAGCTATGAGGGGGCTAGCCCCAACAAGCTACCGGGCCACGAGCAGTACTTC
j_call: TRBJ2-7; d_call: TRBD2; clone_size: .; v_call: TRBV27; cdr3_aa: CASSNRAGDDEQYF; cdr3_nt: TGTGCCAGCAGTAATAGAGCGGGAGACGACGAGCAGTACTTC
j_call: TRBJ2-7; d_call: TRBD2; clone_size: .; v_call: TRBV7-3; cdr3_aa: CASRSTVAGGRGEQCF; cdr3_nt: TGTGCCAGCAGGTCTACCGTAGCGGGGGGGAGAGGAGAGCAGTGCTTC
j_call: TRBJ1-6; d_call: .; clone_size: .; v_call: TRBV28; cdr3_aa: CASGLPGRGWNSPLHF; cdr3_nt: TGTGCCAGCGGACTCCCAGGGAGGGGTTGGAATTCACCCCTCCACTTT
j_call: TRBJ2-7; d_call: TRBD2; clone_size: .; v_call: TRBV5-1; cdr3_aa: CASSLLGGRKDEQYF; cdr3_nt: TGCGCCAGCAGCTTGTTGGGCGGGAGGAAAGACGAGCAGTACTTC
j_call: TRBJ1-2; d_call: TRBD1; clone_size: .; v_call: TRBV5-5; cdr3_aa: CASTRQGGNYGYTF; cdr3_nt: TGTGCCAGCACCCGACAGGGGGGTAACTATGGCTACACCTTC
j_call: TRBJ2-7; d_call: .; clone_size: .; v_call: TRBV6-2/TRBV6-3; cdr3_aa: CASSREGEVDEQYF; cdr3_nt: TGTGCCAGCAGTAGAGAGGGAGAAGTGGACGAGCAGTACTTC
j_call: TRBJ1-2; d_call: TRBD1; clone_size: .; v_call: TRBV30; cdr3_aa: CAWRGGRQGGYTF; cdr3_nt: TGTGCCTGGAGAGGGGGTAGACAGGGCGGCTACACCTTC
j_call: TRBJ2-7; d_call: .; clone_size: .; v_call: TRBV19; cdr3_aa: CASSIDLSYEQYF; cdr3_nt: TGTGCCAGTAGTATAGATCTGTCCTACGAGCAGTACTTC
j_call: TRBJ2-5; d_call: .; clone_size: .; v_call: TRBV19; cdr3_aa: CASTTTRGGETQYF; cdr3_nt: TGTGCCAGTACCACAACTAGGGGAGGAGAGACCCAGTACTTC
j_call: TRBJ2-2; d_call: .; clone_size: .; v_call: TRBV5-6; cdr3_aa: CASSPLVTGELFF; cdr3_nt: TGTGCCAGCAGCCCGCTAGTCACCGGGGAGCTGTTTTTT
j_call: TRBJ1-6; d_call: .; clone_size: few; v_call: TRBV6-1; cdr3_aa: CASSDGDSPLHF; cdr3_nt: TGTGCCAGCAGTGACGGGGATTCACCCCTCCACTTT
j_call: TRBJ2-7; d_call: .; clone_size: .; v_call: TRBV7-9; cdr3_aa: CASSFHTGSYEQYF; cdr3_nt: TGTGCCAGCAGCTTCCACACAGGCTCCTACGAGCAGTACTTC
j_call: TRBJ1-2; d_call: .; clone_size: once; v_call: TRBV5-1; cdr3_aa: CASSSLTEDGYTF; cdr3_nt: TGCGCCAGCAGCTCGCTGACAGAGGATGGCTACACCTTC
j_call: TRBJ2-2; d_call: TRBD2; clone_size: .; v_call: TRBV4-1; cdr3_aa: CASSTRDKAVRLAGRNTGELFF; cdr3_nt: TGCGCCAGCAGCACCCGGGACAAGGCTGTAAGACTAGCGGGAAGGAACACCGGGGAGCTGTTTTTT
j_call: TRBJ2-7; d_call: TRBD2; clone_size: .; v_call: TRBV7-9; cdr3_aa: CASSSEGLGEGPYEQYF; cdr3_nt: TGTGCCAGCAGCTCTGAGGGGCTCGGGGAGGGCCCCTACGAGCAGTACTTC
j_call: TRBJ1-2; d_call: .; clone_size: few; v_call: TRBV6-5; cdr3_aa: CASSQTGGNYGYTF; cdr3_nt: TGTGCCAGCAGTCAAACGGGGGGAAACTATGGCTACACCTTC
j_call: TRBJ2-7; d_call: TRBD2; clone_size: .; v_call: TRBV5-6; cdr3_aa: CASRMTGWGLAGVSYEQYF; cdr3_nt: TGTGCCAGCAGGATGACTGGTTGGGGACTAGCGGGGGTCTCCTACGAGCAGTACTTC
j_call: TRBJ2-7; d_call: TRBD1; clone_size: .; v_call: TRBV7-8; cdr3_aa: CASSLGRQGVTYEQYF; cdr3_nt: TGTGCCAGCAGCTTAGGCAGACAGGGGGTTACCTACGAGCAGTACTTC